Sequencing of this T cell receptor beta chain was carried out in a study of T cell changes during pregnancy in multiple sclerosis. Some clones are missing from TCRdb's copy, which holds only in-frame ones; the method was immunoSEQ multiplex PCR. The table includes around 50,000 clones, around 90% detected once. V shed 2 bases and J shed 5 bases, with 19 bases lying between them. The CDR3 runs to 17 residues. The germline gives CDR1 SNHLY, CDR2 FYNNEI. The sequenced sample was CD4+ T cells from peripheral blood mononuclear cells, obtained after pregnancy. This clonotype was sampled from a female donor in good health, enrolled as a control in a pregnancy study. The rearrangement links TRBV2 to TRBJ1-5; a weak D match, TRBD1 (6 bases). CDR3 in amino acids: CASSELVWQGKDQPQHF. The DNA for the CDR3 is TGTGCCAGCAGTGAACTGGTTTGGCAGGGGAAGGATCAGCCCCAGCATTTT.